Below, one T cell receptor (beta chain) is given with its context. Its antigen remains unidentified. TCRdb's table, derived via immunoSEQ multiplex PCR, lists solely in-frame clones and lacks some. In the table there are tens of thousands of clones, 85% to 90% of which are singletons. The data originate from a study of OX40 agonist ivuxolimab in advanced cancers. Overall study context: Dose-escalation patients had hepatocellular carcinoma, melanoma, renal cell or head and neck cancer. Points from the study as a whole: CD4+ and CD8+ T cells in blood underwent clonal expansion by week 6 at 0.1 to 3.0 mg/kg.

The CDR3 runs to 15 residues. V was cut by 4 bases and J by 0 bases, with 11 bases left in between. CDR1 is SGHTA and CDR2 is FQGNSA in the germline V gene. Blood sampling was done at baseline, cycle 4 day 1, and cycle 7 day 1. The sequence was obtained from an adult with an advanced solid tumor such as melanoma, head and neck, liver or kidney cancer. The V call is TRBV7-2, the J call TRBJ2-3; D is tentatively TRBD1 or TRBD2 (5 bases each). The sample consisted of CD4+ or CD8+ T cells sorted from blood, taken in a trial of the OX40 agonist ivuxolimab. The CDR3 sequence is CASSYWGSSTDTQYF. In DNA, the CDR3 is TGTGCCAGCAGCTATTGGGGGTCTAGCACAGATACGCAGTATTTT.